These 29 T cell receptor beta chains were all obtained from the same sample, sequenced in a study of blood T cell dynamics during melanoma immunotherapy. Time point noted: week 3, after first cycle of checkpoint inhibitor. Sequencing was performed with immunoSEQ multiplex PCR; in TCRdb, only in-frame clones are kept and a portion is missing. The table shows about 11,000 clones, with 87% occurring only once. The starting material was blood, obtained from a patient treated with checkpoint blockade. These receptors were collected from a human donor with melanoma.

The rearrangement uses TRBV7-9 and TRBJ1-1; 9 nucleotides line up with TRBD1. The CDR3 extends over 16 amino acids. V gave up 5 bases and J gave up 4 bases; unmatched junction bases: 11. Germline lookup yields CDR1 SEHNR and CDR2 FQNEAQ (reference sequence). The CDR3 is CASSLLGTGLGTEAFF. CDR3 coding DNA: TGTGCCAGCAGCCTTTTGGGGACAGGGTTGGGCACTGAAGCTTTCTTT.

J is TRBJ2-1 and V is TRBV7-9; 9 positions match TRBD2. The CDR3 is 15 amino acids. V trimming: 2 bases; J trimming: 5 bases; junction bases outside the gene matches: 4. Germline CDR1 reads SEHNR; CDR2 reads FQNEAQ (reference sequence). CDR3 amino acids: CASSLMASGDNEQFF. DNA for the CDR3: TGTGCCAGCAGCTTAATGGCTAGCGGGGACAATGAGCAGTTCTTC.

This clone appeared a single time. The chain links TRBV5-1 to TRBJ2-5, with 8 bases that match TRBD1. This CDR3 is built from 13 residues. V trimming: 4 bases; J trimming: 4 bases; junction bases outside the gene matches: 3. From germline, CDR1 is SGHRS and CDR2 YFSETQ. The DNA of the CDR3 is TGCGCCAGCAGCCCGGACAGGGCAGAGACCCAGTACTTC. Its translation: CASSPDRAETQYF.

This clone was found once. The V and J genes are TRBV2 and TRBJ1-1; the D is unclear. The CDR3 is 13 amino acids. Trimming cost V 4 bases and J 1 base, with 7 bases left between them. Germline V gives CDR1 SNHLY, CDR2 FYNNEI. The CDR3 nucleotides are TGTGCCAGCAGTGGAAGACAGAACACTGAAGCTTTCTTT. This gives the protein CASSGRQNTEAFF.

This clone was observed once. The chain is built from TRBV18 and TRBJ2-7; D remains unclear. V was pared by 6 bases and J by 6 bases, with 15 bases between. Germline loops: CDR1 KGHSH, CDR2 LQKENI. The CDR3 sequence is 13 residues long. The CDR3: CASSPTHSGEQYF. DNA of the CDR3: TGTGCCAGCTCGCCGACACATTCGGGCGAGCAGTACTTC.

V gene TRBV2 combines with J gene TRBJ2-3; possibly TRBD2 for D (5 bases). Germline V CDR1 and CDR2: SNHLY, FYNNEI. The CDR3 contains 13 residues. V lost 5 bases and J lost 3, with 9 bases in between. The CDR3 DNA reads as TGTGCCAGCAGTACAGAGGGTACAGATACGCAGTATTTT. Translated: CASSTEGTDTQYF.

The CDR3: CASSFQGTGFGAFF. The CDR3 DNA sequence: TGTGCCAGCAGCTTCCAAGGCACAGGGTTCGGGGCTTTCTTT. The gene calls are TRBV7-2 and TRBJ1-1; maybe TRBD1 (6 bases). The germline gives CDR1 SGHTA, CDR2 FQGNSA. Trimming cost V 3 bases and J 11 bases, with 19 bases left between them. This CDR3 is built from 14 residues.

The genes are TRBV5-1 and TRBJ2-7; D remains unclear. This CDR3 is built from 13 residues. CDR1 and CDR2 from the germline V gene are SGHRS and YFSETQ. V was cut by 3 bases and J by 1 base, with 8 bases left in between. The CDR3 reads CASSSHISYEQYF. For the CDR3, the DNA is TGCGCCAGCAGCTCACATATTTCCTACGAGCAGTACTTC.

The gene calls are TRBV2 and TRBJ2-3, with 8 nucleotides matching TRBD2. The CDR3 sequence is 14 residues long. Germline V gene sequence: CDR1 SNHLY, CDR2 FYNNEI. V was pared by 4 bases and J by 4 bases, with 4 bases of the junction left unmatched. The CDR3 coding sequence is TGTGCCAGCAGTGCGGCGGGGGGCTCAGATACGCAGTATTTT. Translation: CASSAAGGSDTQYF.

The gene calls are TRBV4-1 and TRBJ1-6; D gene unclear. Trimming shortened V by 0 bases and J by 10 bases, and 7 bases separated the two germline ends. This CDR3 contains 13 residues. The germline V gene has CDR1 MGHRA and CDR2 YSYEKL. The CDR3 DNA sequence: TGCGCCAGCAGCCAAGAACGCCGATCACCCCTCCACTTT. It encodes CASSQERRSPLHF.

The CDR3 is CSARAHTEAFF. For the CDR3, the DNA is TGCAGTGCTAGAGCACACACTGAAGCTTTCTTT. V gene TRBV20-1 combines with J gene TRBJ1-1; D remains unclear. CDR3 length equals 11 residues. Germline V CDR1 and CDR2: DFQATT, SNEGSKA (reference sequence). Trimming shortened V by 1 base and J by 3 bases, and 3 bases separated the two germline ends.

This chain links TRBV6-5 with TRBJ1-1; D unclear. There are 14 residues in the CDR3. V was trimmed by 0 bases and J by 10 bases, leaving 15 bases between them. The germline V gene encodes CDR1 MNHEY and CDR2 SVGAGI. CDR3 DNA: TGTGCCAGCAGTTACTCGGGCCCCTTCGGCTCAGCTTTCTTT. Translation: CASSYSGPFGSAFF.

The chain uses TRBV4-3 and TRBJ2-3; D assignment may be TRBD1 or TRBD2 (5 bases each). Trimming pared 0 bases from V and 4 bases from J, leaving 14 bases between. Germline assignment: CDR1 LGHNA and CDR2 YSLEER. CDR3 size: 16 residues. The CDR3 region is CASSQDSGGFADTQYF. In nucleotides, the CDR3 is TGCGCCAGCAGCCAAGATAGTGGGGGTTTCGCAGATACGCAGTATTTT.

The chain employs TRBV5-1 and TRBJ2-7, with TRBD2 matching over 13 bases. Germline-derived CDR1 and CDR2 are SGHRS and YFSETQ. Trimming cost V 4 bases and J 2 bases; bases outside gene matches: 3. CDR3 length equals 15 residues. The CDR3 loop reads CASSEGLAGTYEQYV. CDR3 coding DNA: TGCGCCAGCAGCGAGGGACTAGCGGGGACCTACGAGCAGTACGTC.

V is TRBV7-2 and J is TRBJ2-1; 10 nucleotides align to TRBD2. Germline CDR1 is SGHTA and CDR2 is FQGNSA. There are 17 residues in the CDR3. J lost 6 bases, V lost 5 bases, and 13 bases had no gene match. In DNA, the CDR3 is TGTGCCAGCAGCCTTAGATTGGTAGCGGGGGGTCCCAATGAGCAGTTCTTC. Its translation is CASSLRLVAGGPNEQFF.

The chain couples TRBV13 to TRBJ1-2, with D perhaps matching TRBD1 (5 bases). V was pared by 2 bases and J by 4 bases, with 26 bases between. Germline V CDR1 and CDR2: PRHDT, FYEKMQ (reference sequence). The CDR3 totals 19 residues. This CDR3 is CASSLSLLGVRNFVYGYTF. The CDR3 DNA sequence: TGTGCCAGCAGCTTATCTCTTCTGGGGGTCAGAAACTTCGTCTATGGCTACACCTTC.

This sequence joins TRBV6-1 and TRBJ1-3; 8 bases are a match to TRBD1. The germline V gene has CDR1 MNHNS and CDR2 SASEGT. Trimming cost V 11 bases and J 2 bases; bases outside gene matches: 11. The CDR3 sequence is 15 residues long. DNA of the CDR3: TGTGCCGGCTCCAGGGGGCAATCTACTGGAAACACCATATATTTT. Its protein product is CAGSRGQSTGNTIYF.

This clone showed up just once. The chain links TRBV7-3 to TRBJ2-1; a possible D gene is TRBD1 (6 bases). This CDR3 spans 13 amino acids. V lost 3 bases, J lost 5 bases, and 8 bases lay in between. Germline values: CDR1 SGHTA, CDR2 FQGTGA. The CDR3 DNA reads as TGTGCCAGCAGCTTGAACAGGGACAATGAGCAGTTCTTC. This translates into CASSLNRDNEQFF.

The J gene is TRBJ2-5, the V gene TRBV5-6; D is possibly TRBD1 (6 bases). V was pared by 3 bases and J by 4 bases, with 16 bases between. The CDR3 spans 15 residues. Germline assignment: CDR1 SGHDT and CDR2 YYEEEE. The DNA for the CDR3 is TGTGCCAGCAGCTACCAACAGGGTGAAGGAGAGACCCAGTACTTC. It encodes CASSYQQGEGETQYF.

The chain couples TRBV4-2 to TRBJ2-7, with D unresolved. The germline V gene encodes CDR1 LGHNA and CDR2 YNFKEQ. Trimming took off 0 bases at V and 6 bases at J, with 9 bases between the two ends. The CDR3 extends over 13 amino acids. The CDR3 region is CASSQERATEQYV. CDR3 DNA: TGTGCCAGCAGCCAAGAGAGAGCGACCGAGCAGTACGTC.

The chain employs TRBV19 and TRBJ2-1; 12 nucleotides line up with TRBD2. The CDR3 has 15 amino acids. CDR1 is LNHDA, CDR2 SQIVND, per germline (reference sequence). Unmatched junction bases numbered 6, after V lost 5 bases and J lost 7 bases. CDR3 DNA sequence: TGTGCCAGTAGTTCGCTAGCGGGGGGGCATAATGAGCAGTTCTTC. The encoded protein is CASSSLAGGHNEQFF. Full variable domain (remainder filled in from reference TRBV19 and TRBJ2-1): DGGITQSPKYLFRKEGQNVTLSCEQNLNHDAMYWYRQDPGQGLRLIYYSQIVNDFQKGDIAEGYSVSREKKESFPLTVTSAQKNPTAFYLCASSSLAGGHNEQFFGPGTRLTVL.

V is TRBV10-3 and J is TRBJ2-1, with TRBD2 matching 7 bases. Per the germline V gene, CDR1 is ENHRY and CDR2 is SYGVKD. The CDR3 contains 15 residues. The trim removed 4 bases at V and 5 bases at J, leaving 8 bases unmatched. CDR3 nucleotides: TGTGCCATCAGTGTCTCGGGGGGAGAAAACAATGAGCAGTTCTTC. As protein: CAISVSGGENNEQFF.

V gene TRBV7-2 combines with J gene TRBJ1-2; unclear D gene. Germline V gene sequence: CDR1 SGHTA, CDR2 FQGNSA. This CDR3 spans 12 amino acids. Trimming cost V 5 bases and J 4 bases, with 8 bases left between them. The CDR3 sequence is CASSINSYGYTF. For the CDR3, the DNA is TGTGCCAGCAGCATCAACAGCTATGGCTACACCTTC.

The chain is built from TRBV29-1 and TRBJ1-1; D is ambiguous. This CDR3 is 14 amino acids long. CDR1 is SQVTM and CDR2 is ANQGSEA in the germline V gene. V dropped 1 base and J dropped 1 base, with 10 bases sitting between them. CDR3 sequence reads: CSVEAARTNTEAFF. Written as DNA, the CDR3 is TGCAGCGTTGAAGCCGCACGAACGAACACTGAAGCTTTCTTT.

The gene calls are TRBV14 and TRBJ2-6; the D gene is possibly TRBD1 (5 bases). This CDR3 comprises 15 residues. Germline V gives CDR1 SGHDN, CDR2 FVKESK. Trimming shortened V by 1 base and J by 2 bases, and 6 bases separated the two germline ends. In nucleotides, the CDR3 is TGTGCCAGCAGCCAAGTAGGGGCTGGGGCCAACGTCCTGACTTTC. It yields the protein CASSQVGAGANVLTF.

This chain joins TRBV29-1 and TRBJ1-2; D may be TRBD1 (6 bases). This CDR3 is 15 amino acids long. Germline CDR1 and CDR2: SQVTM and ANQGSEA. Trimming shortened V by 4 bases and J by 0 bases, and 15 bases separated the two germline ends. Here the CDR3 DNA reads TGCAGCGTTGTGGACAGCCCTGTAGCTAACTATGGCTACACCTTC. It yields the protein CSVVDSPVANYGYTF.

As DNA, the CDR3 is TGTGCCAGCAGCATGAAGACAGGAGCCAACACTGAAGCTTTCTTT. Translated: CASSMKTGANTEAFF. The chain recombines TRBV7-6 with TRBJ1-1, with D maybe TRBD1 (6 bases). With 5 bases removed from V and 2 bases from J, the gap between germline ends came to 15 bases. The CDR3 covers 15 residues. The germline gives CDR1 SGHVS, CDR2 FNYEAQ. The variable domain in full, with the rest retrieved from reference TRBV7-6 and TRBJ1-1, is GAGVSQSPRYKVTKRGQDVALRCDPISGHVSLYWYRQALGQGPEFLTYFNYEAQQDKSGLPNDRFSAERPEGSISTLTIQRTEQRDSAMYRCASSMKTGANTEAFFGQGTRLTVV.

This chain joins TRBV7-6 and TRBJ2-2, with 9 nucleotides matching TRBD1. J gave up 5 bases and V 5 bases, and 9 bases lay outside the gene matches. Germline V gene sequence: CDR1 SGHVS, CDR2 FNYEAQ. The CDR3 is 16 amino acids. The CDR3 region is CASSPEQGAVTGELFF. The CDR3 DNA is TGTGCCAGCAGCCCAGAACAGGGGGCTGTTACCGGGGAGCTGTTTTTT.

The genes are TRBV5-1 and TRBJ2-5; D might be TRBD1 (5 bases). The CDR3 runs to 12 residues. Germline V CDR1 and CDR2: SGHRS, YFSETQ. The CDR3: CVRGGRAETQYF. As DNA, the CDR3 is TGCGTAAGGGGTGGCAGGGCCGAGACCCAGTACTTC.